This TCR beta chain derives from a study of blood T cell repertoires in COVID-19. The assay was immunoSEQ multiplex PCR, and TCRdb's table has in-frame clones only and misses some. The table includes approximately 300,000 clones, about 90% detected once. The germline V gene has CDR1 MDHEN and CDR2 SYDVKM. V was trimmed by 5 bases and J by 4 bases, leaving 15 bases between them. This CDR3 has 15 amino acids. Source material: PBMCs or T cells enriched from blood (not recorded which). V is TRBV28 and J is TRBJ2-1; maybe TRBD2 (6 bases). The TCR sequence derives from a woman aged 25 to 39 who had recovered from COVID-19. CDR3 residues: CASSRLVSRYNEQFF. CDR3 sequence (DNA): TGTGCCAGCAGTCGACTAGTATCTCGTTACAATGAGCAGTTCTTC.